This entry lists 30 T cell receptor beta chains sequenced from one sample in a study of vaccination and CD4 T cells after COVID-19. Cultured CD4+ T-cell DNA underwent Oncomine TCR Beta short-read sequencing. It was from cultured CD4+ T cells that genomic DNA was extracted. TCRdb itself ran the PCR reads through MiXCR, one entry per CDR3 protein. The sample lists roughly 6,800 distinct CDR3 sequences, around 34% occurring once. The sample's treatment: approximately nine-day PBMC culture with coronavirus spike peptide pools or control peptides (ViraFEST assay). It was before the COVID-19 pandemic (2011-2018) that the unexposed donor's CD4+ T cells were collected. Antigens for these TCRs are unknown. Sequencing was carried out using CD4+ T cells from blood, cultured in vitro. These TCRs come from a human donor in good health.

The V gene is TRBV6-1, the J gene TRBJ2-1, with a possible D match to TRBD1 (6 bases). V was shortened by 9 bases and J by 6 bases, with 15 bases between the two germline ends. The CDR3 length is 13 residues. The germline V gene encodes CDR1 MNHNS and CDR2 SASEGT. This CDR3 reads CASTRGLINEQFF. The CDR3 DNA follows: TGTGCCAGTACGAGGGGGTTAATCAATGAGCAGTTCTTC.

This rearrangement joins TRBV19 to TRBJ1-2; 8 bases are a match to TRBD1. CDR3 length: 15 residues. CDR1 and CDR2 from the germline V gene are LNHDA and SQIVND (reference sequence). V lost 3 bases and J lost 4; bases outside the gene matches: 7. The CDR3 DNA follows: TGTGCCAGTAGTATGGGACAGGTTCTGGGCTATGGCTACACCTTC. This encodes CASSMGQVLGYGYTF.

This clonotype was counted between two and nine times. The chain combines TRBV6-2 or TRBV6-3 with TRBJ2-5; D gene uncertain. The CDR3 is 13 amino acids. Germline values: CDR1 MNHEY, CDR2 SVGEGT. The V and J ends lost 4 bases and 5 bases respectively, with 11 bases between them. The CDR3 DNA reads TGTGCCAGCAGTTTAACCCTGGGGGAGACCCAGTACTTC. Amino acids: CASSLTLGETQYF.

This chain uses TRBV20-1 with TRBJ2-1, with TRBD1 as a possible D gene (6 bases). From germline, CDR1 is DFQATT and CDR2 SNEGSKA (reference sequence). The CDR3 spans 14 residues. Deletions cut 8 bases from V and 3 bases from J, with 17 bases between. CDR3 region: CSLTGKLDYNEQFF. The DNA for the CDR3 is TGCAGTCTTACAGGGAAACTAGACTACAATGAGCAGTTCTTC.

About this clonotype itself: Germline is not matched at one junction end, which may reflect a read error. V and J are TRBV20-1 and TRBJ1-1; 10 bases align to TRBD1. The CDR3 has 13 amino acids. The germline V gene encodes CDR1 DFQATT and CDR2 SNEGSKA (reference sequence). CDR3: CSARQGATTEAFF. The CDR3 DNA reads as TGCAGTGCGCGACAGGGGGCTACCACTGAAGCCTTCTTT.

The chain uses TRBV7-3 and TRBJ2-1; 10 bases agree with TRBD2. Trimming took 2 bases from V and 4 from J; bases not matched to a gene: 2. Germline loops: CDR1 SGHTA, CDR2 FQGTGA. The CDR3 runs 15 residues. CDR3 loop: CASSLGTSAYNEQFF. The CDR3 DNA follows: TGTGCCAGCAGCTTAGGGACTAGCGCGTACAATGAGCAGTTCTTC.

The chain combines TRBV7-2 with TRBJ1-1; D ambiguous. The CDR3 length is 14 residues. The germline gives CDR1 SGHTA, CDR2 FQGNSA. V was clipped by 2 bases and J by 0 bases, with 7 bases between them. The CDR3 region is CASSLTPVNTEAFF. In DNA, the CDR3 is TGTGCCAGCAGCTTAACCCCGGTGAACACTGAAGCTTTCTTT.

This clonotype was recorded a few times. This rearrangement joins TRBV2 to TRBJ1-2; D call uncertain. The V gene lost 6 bases and the J gene lost 7 bases, with 12 bases spanning the gap. The CDR3 runs 12 residues. Germline V gene data show CDR1 as SNHLY and CDR2 as FYNNEI. The CDR3 bases are TGTGCCAGCAGGGACGGGATGGCTGGCTACACCTTC. It yields the protein CASRDGMAGYTF.

The chain couples TRBV7-8 to TRBJ1-6; 8 bases match TRBD1. This CDR3 is built from 15 residues. V shed 6 bases, J shed 10 bases, and the junction held 11 bases outside the gene matches. Germline CDR1 and CDR2: SGHVS and FQNEAQ. The CDR3 DNA reads as TGTGCCAGCAGTGCCGGGGCAGGGGGCGACTCACCCCTCCACTTT. Translating it yields CASSAGAGGDSPLHF.

By its share, this clonotype is medium-sized. This chain uses TRBV20-1 with TRBJ1-2, with D unclear. The CDR3 runs to 15 residues. The V end was cut by 0 bases, the J end by 5 bases, with 16 bases between. CDR1 and CDR2 from the germline V gene are DFQATT and SNEGSKA (reference sequence). The CDR3: CSARDLAAPIYGYTF. CDR3 bases: TGCAGTGCTAGAGATCTGGCAGCCCCAATATATGGCTACACCTTC.

The rearrangement joins TRBV20-1 to TRBJ1-1; 8 bases align to TRBD1. Per the germline V gene, CDR1 is DFQATT and CDR2 is SNEGSKA (reference sequence). V was clipped by 3 bases and J by 10 bases; unmatched bases: 16. The CDR3 totals 15 residues. In DNA form, the CDR3 reads TGCAGTGCTAGTCGGACAGGGAGAATGGTAGAGGGAGCTTTCTTT. It codes for CSASRTGRMVEGAFF.

This chain connects TRBV20-1 to TRBJ2-7; 13 nucleotides align to TRBD2. The CDR3 length is 14 residues. The V gene's germline CDR1 is DFQATT and CDR2 SNEGSKA (reference sequence). V was clipped by 3 bases and J by 4 bases; unmatched bases: 3. The CDR3 region has the DNA TGCAGTGCTAGTGTGACTAGCGGGAGGTACGAGCAGTACTTC. It translates to CSASVTSGRYEQYF.

This chain connects TRBV7-9 to TRBJ2-5; maybe TRBD1 (6 bases). The CDR3 runs to 15 residues. V gave up 4 bases and J gave up 3 bases, with 15 bases separating them. The germline CDR1 and CDR2 sequences are SEHNR and FQNEAQ (reference sequence). The CDR3 sequence: CASSSRGGVEETQYF. The CDR3 DNA sequence: TGTGCCAGCAGCTCCCGAGGGGGAGTTGAAGAGACCCAGTACTTC.

A few counts support this clonotype. The chain's CDR3 is CASSYRQGLGTQYF. The CDR3 DNA sequence: TGTGCCAGCAGTTACCGTCAGGGCTTGGGGACCCAGTACTTC. The chain has TRBV6-2 or TRBV6-3 and TRBJ2-5; D is possibly TRBD1 (5 bases). CDR1 MNHEY and CDR2 SVGEGT come from the germline V gene. V lost 2 bases and J 7 bases, leaving 14 bases between the germline ends. The length of the CDR3 is 14 residues.

This clonotype was seen a few times. CDR3 in amino acids: CSVGRGLGETQYF. CDR3 coding DNA: TGCAGCGTCGGCAGGGGGCTAGGAGAGACCCAGTACTTC. The genes are TRBV29-1 and TRBJ2-5; 8 positions match TRBD1. The CDR3 length is 13 residues. In germline, CDR1 is SQVTM, CDR2 ANQGSEA. The V and J ends lost 6 bases and 4 bases, in that order; junction bases with no gene match: 7.

In its sample, this clonotype was seen a few times. This chain connects TRBV7-2 to TRBJ2-7; 9 nucleotides align to TRBD2. Trimming removed 1 base from V and 7 bases from J; junction bases left unmatched: 5. This CDR3 region has 14 residues. Germline loops: CDR1 SGHTA, CDR2 FQGNSA. The CDR3 nucleotides read TGTGCCAGCAGCTTAGAACTAGCGGGTGGAGAGCAGTACTTC. Translated: CASSLELAGGEQYF.

This clonotype was observed a handful of times. The chain carries TRBV7-9 and TRBJ2-1; D remains unclear. The CDR3 contains 11 residues. V was trimmed by 3 bases and J by 5 bases, leaving 2 bases between them. The germline V gene has CDR1 SEHNR and CDR2 FQNEAQ (reference sequence). As DNA, the CDR3 is TGTGCCAGCAGCTTGGACAATGAGCAGTTCTTC. This sequence encodes CASSLDNEQFF.

This chain connects TRBV7-9 to TRBJ2-7; a possible D gene is TRBD2 (5 bases). The CDR3 is 17 residues long. Trimming stripped 6 bases from V and 3 bases from J, with 24 bases between. From germline, CDR1 is SEHNR and CDR2 FQNEAQ (reference sequence). CDR3 nucleotides: TGTGCCAGCAGAATGGACCGGTGGGGAGAGGTACACTACGAGCAGTACTTC. It yields the protein CASRMDRWGEVHYEQYF.

V is TRBV6-1 and J is TRBJ1-5, with D tentatively TRBD1 (5 bases). CDR3 size: 15 residues. The germline CDR1 and CDR2 sequences are MNHNS and SASEGT. The V end was cut by 5 bases, the J end by 7 bases, with 18 bases between. CDR3 region: CASSKSGPRGQPQHF. The CDR3 DNA follows: TGTGCCAGCAGTAAAAGCGGACCCCGGGGGCAGCCCCAGCATTTT.

The V call is TRBV29-1, the J call TRBJ1-2, with D uncertain. Trimming left V 7 bases short and J 6 bases short, with 12 bases between. The CDR3 spans 11 residues. Germline CDR1 reads SQVTM; CDR2 reads ANQGSEA. The DNA of the CDR3 is TGCAGCGCCCATACCAGTAATGGCTACACCTTC. This translates into CSAHTSNGYTF.

As for this clonotype: Possible read error: a much larger clone is one base away. The chain links TRBV20-1 to TRBJ2-7; 11 bases fit TRBD2. The CDR3 runs to 14 residues. Germline V gene lookup returns CDR1 DFQATT and CDR2 SNEGSKA (reference sequence). With V trimmed by 8 bases and J by 6 bases, 12 bases remained unmatched. In DNA form, the CDR3 reads TGCAGTACTATAGCGGGAGGGCCGGGGGGCGAGCAGTACTTC. Protein sequence: CSTIAGGPGGEQYF.

The genes are TRBV29-1 and TRBJ1-1; TRBD1 might be the D (6 bases). The CDR3 consists of 12 residues. Trimming removed 2 bases at V and 5 bases at J, with 9 bases between. Germline V gene data show CDR1 as SQVTM and CDR2 as ANQGSEA. CDR3 loop: CSVEQGRTEAFF. The DNA of the CDR3 is TGCAGCGTTGAACAGGGGAGGACTGAAGCTTTCTTT.

This rearrangement joins TRBV20-1 to TRBJ2-7; 7 bases map to TRBD2. CDR1 is DFQATT and CDR2 is SNEGSKA in the germline V gene (reference sequence). Germline trimming cut 0 bases from V and 6 bases from J; bases unmatched to any gene: 11. The CDR3 consists of 15 residues. The CDR3, as DNA: TGCAGTGCTAGAGATCGTCGGCTAGCGGACATCGAGCAGTACTTC. It yields the protein CSARDRRLADIEQYF.

This clonotype occurred a few times. The chain links TRBV7-9 to TRBJ1-1; no definite D call. Germline CDR1 SEHNR, CDR2 FQNEAQ (reference sequence). V lost 6 bases and J 0 bases, leaving 5 bases between the germline ends. CDR3 length equals 12 residues. The CDR3: CASSRLNTEAFF. CDR3 in DNA: TGTGCCAGCAGTCGTTTGAACACTGAAGCTTTCTTT.

This chain uses TRBV28 with TRBJ1-2, with a possible D match to TRBD1 (6 bases). Germline CDR1 is MDHEN and CDR2 is SYDVKM. The CDR3 loop spans 13 amino acids. Trimming cost V 7 bases and J 8 bases, with 17 bases left between them. CDR3 bases: TGTGCCAGCACTGACAGGACCCGACCGGGCTACACCTTC. It codes for CASTDRTRPGYTF.

The table lists this clonotype with a few counts. The V gene is TRBV7-9, the J gene TRBJ2-7, with D maybe TRBD1 (6 bases). CDR1 is SEHNR and CDR2 is FQNEAQ in the germline V gene (reference sequence). The CDR3 is 14 residues long. V was shortened by 2 bases and J by 0 bases, with 8 bases between the two germline ends. CDR3 sequence: CASSLQGTSYEQYF. For the CDR3, the DNA is TGTGCCAGCAGCTTACAGGGGACCTCCTACGAGCAGTACTTC.

The chain couples TRBV5-4 to TRBJ2-7; maybe TRBD2 (6 bases). Germline V gene sequence: CDR1 SGHNT, CDR2 YYREEE (reference sequence). Trimming cost V 0 bases and J 3 bases, with 10 bases left between them. This CDR3 contains 14 residues. The DNA for the CDR3 is TGTGCCAGCAGCTTGGGTCTAGCGAGCTACGAGCAGTACTTC. Its protein is CASSLGLASYEQYF.

The genes are TRBV25-1 and TRBJ2-1; 9 nucleotides line up with TRBD2. V gave up 5 bases and J gave up 6 bases; unmatched junction bases: 2. CDR1 is MGHDK and CDR2 is SYGVNS in the germline V gene. The CDR3 length is 13 residues. In DNA form, the CDR3 reads TGTGCCAGCAGTATAGCGGGAGTCAATGAGCAGTTCTTC. Residues: CASSIAGVNEQFF.

V gene TRBV27 combines with J gene TRBJ1-2; the match to TRBD1 covers 8 bases. The germline V gene has CDR1 MNHEY and CDR2 SMNVEV (reference sequence). CDR3 length equals 15 residues. V lost 1 base, J lost 4 bases, and 5 bases stayed unmatched. Here the CDR3 DNA reads TGTGCCAGCAGTTTATTCGCAGGGGGCCCCTATGGCTACACCTTC. This encodes CASSLFAGGPYGYTF.

CDR3 nucleotides: TGTGCCAGCAGTTCTAGCAGGGAGACCCAGTACTTC. As protein: CASSSSRETQYF. The V and J genes are TRBV28 and TRBJ2-5; D may be TRBD2 (5 bases). V was cut by 4 bases and J by 5 bases, with 8 bases left in between. Germline CDR1 MDHEN, CDR2 SYDVKM. The CDR3 runs to 12 residues.